A selection of T cell receptor beta chains follows, all from one sample in a study of T-cell memory formation after mild COVID-19. TCRdb re-derived calls from the 5' RACE reads in MiXCR, one entry per CDR3 protein. The sample has about 140,000 distinct CDR3 sequences, 15% to 20% seen once. The sample consisted of PBMCs or a T cell subset sorted from them (not recorded which). The receptors derive from an adult woman who had mild COVID-19 (a few samples of this study predate the infection). Cell type and time point are not known. The CDR3 runs from the conserved cysteine through the conserved F or W. The order of the fields is D gene, V gene, clone size, J gene, CDR3 protein, CDR3 DNA. A D gene is named only where the DNA matches it firmly. Rows give clone size only sometimes, using once, few, many, or a class for an expanded clone.

TRBD1,TRBV12-3/TRBV12-4,-,TRBJ1-2,CASSPGGEVVSYGYTF,TGTGCCAGCAGTCCAGGGGGTGAAGTAGTCAGCTATGGCTACACCTTC
-,TRBV27,-,TRBJ2-7,CASSLFGGTSYEQYF,TGTGCCAGCAGTTTATTTGGCGGGACCTCCTACGAGCAGTACTTC
-,TRBV30,-,TRBJ1-1,CAWEWNTEAFF,TGTGCCTGGGAGTGGAACACTGAAGCTTTCTTT
-,TRBV12-3/TRBV12-4,few,TRBJ2-3,CASSPPFTDTQYF,TGTGCCAGCAGTCCCCCCTTCACAGATACGCAGTATTTT
-,TRBV12-3/TRBV12-4,few,TRBJ1-1,CASSYEVHEAFF,TGTGCCAGCAGTTATGAAGTTCATGAAGCTTTCTTT
-,TRBV7-8,-,TRBJ1-5,CASSLAQGSLGQPQHF,TGTGCCAGCAGCTTAGCGCAGGGTTCCTTAGGGCAGCCCCAGCATTTT
-,TRBV18,-,TRBJ1-2,CASSPTRVGELVGYTF,TGTGCCAGCTCACCAACGAGGGTCGGAGAATTAGTAGGCTACACCTTC
TRBD1,TRBV5-4,-,TRBJ2-7,CASSPGTGGWWGEQYF,TGTGCCAGCAGCCCCGGGACAGGGGGATGGTGGGGCGAGCAGTACTTC
TRBD1,TRBV5-1,few,TRBJ2-7,CASSPGQGLSYEQYF,TGCGCCAGCAGCCCAGGACAGGGGCTCTCCTACGAGCAGTACTTC
TRBD2,TRBV18,few,TRBJ2-1,CASSPSGGAIARNEQFF,TGTGCCAGCTCACCTAGCGGGGGGGCGATTGCCCGAAATGAGCAGTTCTTC
TRBD2,TRBV7-9,few,TRBJ2-1,CASSLGISGSRDNEQFF,TGTGCCAGCAGCTTAGGGATTAGCGGGAGTAGAGACAATGAGCAGTTCTTC
TRBD2,TRBV4-2,few,TRBJ2-3,CASSQAVLGLAGGVRKYF,TGTGCCAGCAGCCAAGCCGTCTTGGGACTAGCGGGGGGGGTTCGAAAGTATTTT
-,TRBV5-6,-,TRBJ1-5,CASSPDGGNQPQHF,TGTGCCAGCAGCCCTGACGGGGGCAATCAGCCCCAGCATTTT
-,TRBV10-3,-,TRBJ1-6,CAISGTGTVNSPLHF,TGTGCCATCAGCGGTACCGGGACGGTCAATTCACCCCTCCACTTT
TRBD2,TRBV20-1,few,TRBJ2-3,CSARRSSGVSTDTQYF,TGCAGTGCTAGAAGGTCTAGCGGGGTGAGCACAGATACGCAGTATTTT
TRBD1,TRBV5-1,-,TRBJ1-2,CASSLTGGSTNYGYTF,TGCGCCAGCAGCTTGACAGGGGGCTCTACTAACTATGGATACACCTTC
-,TRBV12-3/TRBV12-4,many,TRBJ1-5,CASSLTGSNQPQHF,TGTGCCAGCAGCCTAACGGGGAGCAATCAGCCCCAGCATTTT
-,TRBV24-1,-,TRBJ2-7,CATSDSRRDNYEQYF,TGTGCCACCAGTGACTCCCGCCGGGACAACTACGAGCAGTACTTC